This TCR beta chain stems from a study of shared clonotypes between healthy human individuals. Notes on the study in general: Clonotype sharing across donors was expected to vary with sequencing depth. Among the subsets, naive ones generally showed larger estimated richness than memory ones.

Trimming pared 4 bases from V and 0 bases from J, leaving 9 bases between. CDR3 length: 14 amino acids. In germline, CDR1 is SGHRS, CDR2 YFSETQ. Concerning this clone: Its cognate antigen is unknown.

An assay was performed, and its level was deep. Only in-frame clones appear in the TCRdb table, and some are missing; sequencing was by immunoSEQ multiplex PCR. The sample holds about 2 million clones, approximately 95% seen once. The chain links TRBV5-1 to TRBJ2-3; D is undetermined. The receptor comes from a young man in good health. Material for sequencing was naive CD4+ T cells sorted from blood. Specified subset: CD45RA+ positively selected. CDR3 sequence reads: CASSGSTSTDTQYF. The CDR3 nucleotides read TGCGCCAGCAGCGGATCTACTAGCACAGATACGCAGTATTTT. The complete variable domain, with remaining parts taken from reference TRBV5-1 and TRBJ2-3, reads KAGVTQTPRYLIKTRGQQVTLSCSPISGHRSVSWYQQTPGQGLQFLFEYFSETQRNKGNFPGRFSGRQFSNSRSEMNVSTLELGDSALYLCASSGSTSTDTQYFGPGTRLTVL.